The clone carrying this T cell receptor (beta chain) was observed a few times. Its antigen remains unknown. The data derive from a study of T cells in Graves' hyperthyroidism and ophthalmopathy. General study findings and limits: Among thyroid clonotypes expanded above 0.001, most also appeared in blood.

CDR3 length equals 17 residues. With V trimmed by 4 bases and J by 4 bases, 10 bases remained unmatched. The V gene's germline CDR1 is SGHDN and CDR2 FVKESK. The investigators amplified TCR beta CDR3 regions from RNA transcripts. The study used the HTBI primer set for a first-round RT-PCR of the TCR CDR3. TCRdb re-called the multiplex PCR reads through MiXCR, storing one row per CDR3 protein. The table has hundreds of thousands of distinct CDR3 sequences, about 14% seen once. The sequence was collected from a woman aged 45-65 years with Graves' ophthalmopathy. The chain combines TRBV14 with TRBJ2-1; the match to TRBD2 covers 10 bases. The specimen was blood. The CDR3 is CASSRTSGSGFYNEQFF. The CDR3 DNA sequence: TGTGCCAGCAGCCGGACTAGCGGTAGTGGTTTTTACAATGAGCAGTTCTTC. The whole variable domain, filled in from reference TRBV14 and TRBJ2-1, reads EAGVTQFPSHSVIEKGQTVTLRCDPISGHDNLYWYRRVMGKEIKFLLHFVKESKQDESGMPNNRFLAERTGGTYSTLKVQPAELEDSGVYFCASSRTSGSGFYNEQFFGPGTRLTVL.